This TCR beta chain was obtained from a study of OX40 agonist ivuxolimab in advanced cancers. Whole-study results and caveats: CD4+ T cells averaged fewer expanded clones than CD8+ T cells.

Assay used: immunoSEQ multiplex PCR; TCRdb lists only in-frame clones, some missing. The repertoire holds approximately 51,000 clones, with about 78% as singletons. Concerning this clone itself: Antigen: not known. An end of the junction does not agree with germline; a read error may underlie this.

CDR3 length: 14 residues. The germline V gene encodes CDR1 KGHSH and CDR2 LQKENI. The sample in question was CD4+ or CD8+ T cells sorted from blood, obtained in a trial of the OX40 agonist ivuxolimab. This receptor was taken from an adult with an advanced solid tumor such as melanoma, head and neck, liver or kidney cancer. The chain uses TRBV18 and TRBJ2-7; D may be TRBD1 or TRBD2 (5 bases each). The CDR3 protein is CASSLPGRSSEQYF. DNA of the CDR3: TGTGCCAGCTCACTACCAGGGAGATCCTCCGAGCAGTACTTC. Variable domain in full (rest from reference TRBV18 and TRBJ2-7): NAGVMQNPRHLVRRRGQEARLRCSPMKGHSHVYWYRQLPEEGLKFMVYLQKENIIDESGMPKERFSAEFPKEGPSILRIQQVVRGDSAAYFCASSLPGRSSEQYFGPGTRLTVT.